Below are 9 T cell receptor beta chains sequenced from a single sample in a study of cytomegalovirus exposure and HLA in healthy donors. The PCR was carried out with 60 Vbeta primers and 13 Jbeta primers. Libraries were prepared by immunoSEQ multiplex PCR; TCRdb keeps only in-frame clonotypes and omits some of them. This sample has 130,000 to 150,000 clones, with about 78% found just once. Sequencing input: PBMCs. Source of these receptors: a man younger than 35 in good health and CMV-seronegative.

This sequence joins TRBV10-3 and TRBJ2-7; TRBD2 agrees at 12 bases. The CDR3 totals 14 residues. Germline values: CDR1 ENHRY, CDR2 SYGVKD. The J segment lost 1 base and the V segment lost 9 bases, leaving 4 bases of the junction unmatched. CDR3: CAISTSGRSYEQYF. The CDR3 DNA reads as TGTGCCATTTCAACTAGCGGGAGGTCCTACGAGCAGTACTTC.

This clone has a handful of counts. The CDR3 spells CATSRDLRAAQGYEQYF. The DNA for the CDR3 is TGTGCCACCAGCAGAGATCTAAGGGCCGCACAGGGATACGAGCAGTACTTC. This chain joins TRBV15 and TRBJ2-7; a possible D gene is TRBD1 (6 bases). Trimming pared 0 bases from V and 4 bases from J, leaving 19 bases between. CDR3 length equals 17 residues. Germline V CDR1 and CDR2: LNHNV, YYDKDF (reference sequence). The complete variable domain, with remaining parts taken from reference TRBV15 and TRBJ2-7, reads DAMVIQNPRYQVTQFGKPVTLSCSQTLNHNVMYWYQQKSSQAPKLLFHYYDKDFNNEADTPDNFQSRRPNTSFCFLDIRSPGLGDTAMYLCATSRDLRAAQGYEQYFGPGTRLTVT.

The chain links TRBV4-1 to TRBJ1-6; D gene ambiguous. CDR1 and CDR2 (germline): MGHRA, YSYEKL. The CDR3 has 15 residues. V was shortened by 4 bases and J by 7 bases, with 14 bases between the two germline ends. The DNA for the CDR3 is TGCGCCAGCAGCCCCCTCTGGAGCACGAATTCACCCCTCCACTTT. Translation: CASSPLWSTNSPLHF.

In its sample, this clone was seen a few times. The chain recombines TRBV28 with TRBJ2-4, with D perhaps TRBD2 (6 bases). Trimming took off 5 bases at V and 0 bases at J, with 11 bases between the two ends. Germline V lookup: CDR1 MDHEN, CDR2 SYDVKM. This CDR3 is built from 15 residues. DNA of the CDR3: TGTGCCAGCAGTCGGGACTCTATAGCCAAAAACATTCAGTACTTC. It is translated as CASSRDSIAKNIQYF.

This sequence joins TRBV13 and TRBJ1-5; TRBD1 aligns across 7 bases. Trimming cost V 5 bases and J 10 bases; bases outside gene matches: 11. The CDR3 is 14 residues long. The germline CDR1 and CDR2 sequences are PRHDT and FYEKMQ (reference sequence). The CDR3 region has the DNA TGTGCCAGCAGCGCCGGGACAGCCGAGCAACCCCAGCATTTT. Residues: CASSAGTAEQPQHF.

CDR3 residues: CASSRRQAGAGELFF. CDR3 in DNA: TGTGCCAGCAGTCGTCGACAGGCGGGAGCCGGGGAGCTGTTTTTT. The genes are TRBV6-5 and TRBJ2-2, with D maybe TRBD2 (7 bases). Germline lookup yields CDR1 MNHEY and CDR2 SVGAGI. The CDR3 is 15 residues long. Trimming took 5 bases from V and 6 from J, leaving 16 bases between them.

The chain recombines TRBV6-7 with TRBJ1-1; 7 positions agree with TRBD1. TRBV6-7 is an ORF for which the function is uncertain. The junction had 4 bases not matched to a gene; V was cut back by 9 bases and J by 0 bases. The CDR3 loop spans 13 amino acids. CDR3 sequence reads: CARQQGLNTEAFF. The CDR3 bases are TGTGCCAGACAACAGGGGTTGAACACTGAAGCTTTCTTT.

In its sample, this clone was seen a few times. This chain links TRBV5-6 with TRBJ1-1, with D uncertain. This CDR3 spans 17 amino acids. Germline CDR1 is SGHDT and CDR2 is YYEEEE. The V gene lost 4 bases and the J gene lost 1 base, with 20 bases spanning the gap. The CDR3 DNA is TGTGCCAGCAGCCTAAGACCCTTACAGCGGAGGAACACTGAAGCTTTCTTT. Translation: CASSLRPLQRRNTEAFF.

CDR3: CASSLGLTQYF. The CDR3 bases are TGTGCCAGCAGCTTGGGTCTGACCCAGTACTTC. The chain joins TRBV5-6 to TRBJ2-5; unclear D gene. CDR1 and CDR2 from the germline V gene are SGHDT and YYEEEE. Trimming shortened V by 0 bases and J by 7 bases, and 4 bases separated the two germline ends. This CDR3 is built from 11 residues.